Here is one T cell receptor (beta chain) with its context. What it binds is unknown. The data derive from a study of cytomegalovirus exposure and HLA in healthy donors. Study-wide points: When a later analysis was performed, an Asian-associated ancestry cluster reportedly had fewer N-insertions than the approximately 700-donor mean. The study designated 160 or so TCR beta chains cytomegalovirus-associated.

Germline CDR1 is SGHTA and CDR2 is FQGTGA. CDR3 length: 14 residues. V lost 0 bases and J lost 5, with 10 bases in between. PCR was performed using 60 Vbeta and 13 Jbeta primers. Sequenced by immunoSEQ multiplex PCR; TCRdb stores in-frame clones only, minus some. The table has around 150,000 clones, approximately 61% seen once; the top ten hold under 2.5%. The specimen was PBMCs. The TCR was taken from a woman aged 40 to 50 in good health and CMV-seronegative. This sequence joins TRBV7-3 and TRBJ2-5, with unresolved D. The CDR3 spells CASSLTARRETQYF. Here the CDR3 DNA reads TGTGCCAGCAGCTTAACGGCCAGGCGCGAGACCCAGTACTTC. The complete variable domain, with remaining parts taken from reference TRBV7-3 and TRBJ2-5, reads GAGVSQTPSNKVTEKGKYVELRCDPISGHTALYWYRQSLGQGPEFLIYFQGTGAADDSGLPNDRFFAVRPEGSVSTLKIQRTERGDSAVYLCASSLTARRETQYFGPGTRLLVL.